Listed here are 31 T cell receptor beta chains from one sample, sequenced in a study of T cell repertoires in cytomegalovirus infection (dated by TCRdb to the late 2010s). These reads were obtained on an Illumina HiSeq 1500. In TCRdb, the public reads were trimmed at Q25 with fastp and aligned with MiXCR, with productive beta chains retained. Rows with one shared CDR3 protein collapse into an entry with the most common genes and DNA. Counted in this sample were about 160,000 distinct CDR3 sequences; less than 25% of them appeared once. More than 25% of the sample rests with the top ten. This specimen's treatment or condition label, interpreted: in vitro stimulation with specific CMV peptide epitopes to enrich CMV-specific T cells. For these TCRs, the target antigens are not known. The input for sequencing was CD8+ T cells from cultured PBMCs, taken from culture after CMV antigen stimulation. All receptors derive from a human donor in good health (CMV status not recorded). Some clones in this sample may be carry-over from other donors' samples.

Judged by abundance, this clonotype is medium-sized (0.01 to 0.1%). The CDR3, as DNA: TGTGCCAGCAGCTTACGGACAGGGGTTGGCTCCTACGAGCAGTACTTC. Translation: CASSLRTGVGSYEQYF. V gene TRBV7-9 combines with J gene TRBJ2-7; TRBD1 aligns across 9 bases. The ends lost 2 bases at V and 0 bases at J; junction bases unmatched: 5. Germline V lookup: CDR1 SEHNR, CDR2 FQNEAQ (reference sequence). This CDR3 region has 16 residues.

In its sample, this clonotype was seen a few times. The rearrangement links TRBV7-2 to TRBJ2-7; 8 bases match TRBD1. The CDR3 sequence is 19 residues long. After removal of 5 bases from V and 2 bases from J, the junction contained 20 bases not matched to a gene. Germline CDR1 reads SGHTA; CDR2 reads FQGNSA. CDR3 sequence reads: CASSVKGQGRAWTPYEQYF. CDR3 nucleotide sequence: TGTGCCAGCAGCGTCAAAGGACAGGGACGGGCTTGGACACCCTACGAGCAGTACTTC. Variable domain in full (rest from reference TRBV7-2 and TRBJ2-7): GAGVSQSPSNKVTEKGKDVELRCDPISGHTALYWYRQSLGQGLEFLIYFQGNSAPDKSGLPSDRFSAERTGGSVSTLTIQRTQQEDSAVYLCASSVKGQGRAWTPYEQYFGPGTRLTVT.

The CDR3 nucleotides read TGTGCCAGCAGTGAAGCGCAGGCGGAACTATTGAACACTGAAGCTTTCTTT. Encoded protein: CASSEAQAELLNTEAFF. The V call is TRBV2, the J call TRBJ1-1; unclear D gene. CDR3 size: 17 residues. The germline V gene encodes CDR1 SNHLY and CDR2 FYNNEI. The V end lost 0 bases, the J end lost 0 bases, and 14 bases lay between the germline ends.

This clonotype was picked up a small number of times. This chain links TRBV7-2 with TRBJ2-3, with TRBD2 identical over 10 bases. The ends lost 5 bases at V and 0 bases at J; junction bases unmatched: 5. The CDR3 totals 16 residues. Looked up from germline, CDR1 is SGHTA and CDR2 is FQGNSA. The chain's CDR3 is CASSRLLAGSTDTQYF. The CDR3, as DNA: TGTGCCAGCAGCCGTCTACTAGCGGGGAGCACAGATACGCAGTATTTT.

This clonotype was picked up a small number of times. The genes are TRBV4-1 and TRBJ2-3; 11 bases align to TRBD1. V dropped 1 base and J dropped 7; count of bases not matched to a gene: 4. The CDR3 is made up of 15 amino acids. Germline V lookup: CDR1 MGHRA, CDR2 YSYEKL. This CDR3 is CASSQGTGGIHTQYF. CDR3 DNA sequence: TGCGCCAGCAGCCAAGGGACAGGGGGCATACATACGCAGTATTTT.

This chain uses TRBV7-8 with TRBJ2-5; a weak D match, TRBD1 (5 bases). Germline CDR1 SGHVS, CDR2 FQNEAQ. The length of the CDR3 is 16 residues. V lost 0 bases to trimming and J lost 3 bases, with 14 bases between them. For the CDR3, the DNA is TGTGCCAGCAGCTTAGCGCGCGGACACCCTAAAGAGACCCAGTACTTC. Protein product: CASSLARGHPKETQYF.

J is TRBJ1-3 and V is TRBV7-2, with 8 bases lining up with TRBD1. The length of the CDR3 is 14 residues. Trimming cost V 5 bases and J 1 base; bases outside gene matches: 1. Germline CDR1 is SGHTA and CDR2 is FQGNSA. The CDR3 loop reads CASSRTGSGNTIYF. CDR3 nucleotides: TGTGCCAGCAGCCGGACAGGGTCTGGAAACACCATATATTTT.

This clonotype was detected a few times. V and J are TRBV7-9 and TRBJ2-7; 7 positions agree with TRBD1. CDR3 size: 16 residues. Germline V gives CDR1 SEHNR, CDR2 FQNEAQ (reference sequence). After removal of 6 bases from V and 4 bases from J, the junction contained 15 bases not matched to a gene. The CDR3 here is CASSFPEDRSRYEQYF. Here the CDR3 DNA reads TGTGCCAGCAGTTTCCCGGAGGACAGGTCTCGATACGAGCAGTACTTC.

This sequence joins TRBV10-3 and TRBJ2-3, with D possibly matching TRBD2 (5 bases). The germline V and J ends were trimmed by 10 bases and 1 base, with 21 bases remaining between them. The CDR3 length is 16 residues. CDR1 is ENHRY, CDR2 SYGVKD, per germline. DNA of the CDR3: TGTGCCACCTACGGAATCGGGGAGCAGGGCACAGATACGCAGTATTTT. Its translation is CATYGIGEQGTDTQYF.

This clonotype has just a few counts. The rearrangement links TRBV7-2 to TRBJ2-3, with D possibly TRBD2 on 7 matching bases. Germline CDR1 SGHTA, CDR2 FQGNSA. This CDR3 has 18 residues. The V and J ends lost 0 bases and 5 bases respectively, with 21 bases between them. CDR3 in amino acids: CASSLAGGRESTGDTQYF. For the CDR3, the DNA is TGTGCCAGCAGCTTAGCGGGGGGGCGGGAAAGTACGGGAGATACGCAGTATTTT.

The V call is TRBV4-1, the J call TRBJ1-1, with 9 bases identical to TRBD1. Losses at the gene ends were 3 bases for V and 4 bases for J; bases not matched to a gene: 3. CDR1 and CDR2 (germline): MGHRA, YSYEKL. The CDR3 sequence is 14 residues long. The CDR3 DNA sequence: TGCGCCAGCAGCCAGATACAGGGGGCCACTGAAGCTTTCTTT. This gives the protein CASSQIQGATEAFF.

This chain links TRBV12-3 or TRBV12-4 with TRBJ2-5; maybe TRBD2 (6 bases). V lost 7 bases and J 0 bases, leaving 24 bases between the germline ends. The CDR3 contains 18 residues. CDR3 nucleotides: TGTGCCAGCACCTCTTCCCGGGACTTCGAAAAGTACCAAGAGACCCAGTACTTC. This codes for CASTSSRDFEKYQETQYF.

The chain uses TRBV27 and TRBJ2-3; D gene uncertain. The CDR3 has 13 amino acids. Germline CDR1 reads MNHEY; CDR2 reads SMNVEV (reference sequence). V was cut by 3 bases and J by 5 bases, with 9 bases left in between. In nucleotides, the CDR3 is TGTGCCAGCAGTTTCTCAGCTGGAGATACGCAGTATTTT. As protein: CASSFSAGDTQYF.

The chain recombines TRBV19 with TRBJ1-1; D may be TRBD1 (5 bases). V lost 2 bases to trimming and J lost 6 bases, with 16 bases between them. Germline-derived CDR1 and CDR2 are LNHDA and SQIVND (reference sequence). The CDR3 runs 15 residues. CDR3 amino acids: CASSIRRERGAEAFF. CDR3 coding DNA: TGTGCCAGTAGTATAAGGAGGGAAAGGGGAGCTGAAGCTTTCTTT.

This clonotype was detected only a few times. V and J are TRBV7-2 and TRBJ2-1; perhaps TRBD2 as D (5 bases). Trimming removed 0 bases from V and 7 bases from J, with 16 bases in between. This CDR3 contains 16 residues. CDR1 and CDR2 (germline): SGHTA, FQGNSA. CDR3 sequence: CASSLAVASRRNEQFF. For the CDR3, the DNA is TGTGCCAGCAGCTTAGCAGTGGCTAGCCGACGGAATGAGCAGTTCTTC.

There are a few counts of this clonotype. This sequence joins TRBV29-1 and TRBJ1-2; 9 bases are a match to TRBD1. The CDR3 is 15 residues long. Germline V gene lookup returns CDR1 SQVTM and CDR2 ANQGSEA. CDR3 residues: CIPPGQGNPGYGYTF. The CDR3 DNA follows: TGCATCCCGCCGGGACAGGGAAATCCAGGCTATGGCTACACCTTC. Using reference TRBV29-1 and TRBJ1-2 for the parts outside the CDR3, the full variable domain is SAVISQKPSRDICQRGTSLTIQCQVDSQVTMMFWYRQQPGQSLTLIATANQGSEATYESGFVIDKFPISRPNLTFSTLTVSNMSPEDSSIYLCIPPGQGNPGYGYTFGSGTRLTVV.

There are a few counts of this clonotype. CDR3 residues: CASSYAGPTDTQYF. DNA for the CDR3: TGTGCCAGCAGCTACGCGGGACCCACAGATACGCAGTATTTT. The chain combines TRBV7-9 with TRBJ2-3; D is possibly TRBD2 (6 bases). This CDR3 has 14 residues. The ends were cut back, 4 bases at V and 2 bases at J, with 10 bases in the middle. Germline CDR1 is SEHNR and CDR2 is FQNEAQ (reference sequence).

This clonotype was observed a few times. The chain has TRBV12-3 or TRBV12-4 and TRBJ2-5; D remains unclear. The CDR3 loop spans 14 amino acids. Trimming removed 6 bases from V and 3 bases from J, with 14 bases in between. CDR3 sequence (DNA): TGTGCCAGCAGCCCCCGAGATTTTGAAGAGACCCAGTACTTC. Translating gives CASSPRDFEETQYF.

This clonotype came up many times. The chain recombines TRBV7-6 with TRBJ2-3; 13 bases agree with TRBD2. Germline CDR1 is SGHVS and CDR2 is FNYEAQ. The V gene end was trimmed by 1 base and the J gene end by 4 bases; junction bases not matched to a gene: 2. The CDR3 extends over 16 amino acids. The CDR3, as DNA: TGTGCCAGCAGCTTAGAACTAGCGGGGGGGCCAGATACGCAGTATTTT. Translated, it gives CASSLELAGGPDTQYF.

The chain links TRBV5-8 to TRBJ1-3; D not certain. CDR3 length equals 14 residues. The V end lost 2 bases, the J end lost 0 bases, and 6 bases lay between the germline ends. Germline loops: CDR1 SGHTS, CDR2 YDEGEE. The CDR3 DNA is TGTGCCAGCAGCTTTGTACTCTCTGGAAACACCATATATTTT. Translating it yields CASSFVLSGNTIYF.

This clonotype was seen just once. The chain uses TRBV7-6 and TRBJ2-7, with D perhaps matching TRBD2 (6 bases). Germline-derived CDR1 and CDR2 are SGHVS and FNYEAQ. The V gene lost 7 bases and the J gene lost 4 bases, with 20 bases spanning the gap. The CDR3 is 15 residues long. The CDR3 spells CASTGGRGLGYEQYF. The CDR3 DNA is TGTGCCAGCACCGGGGGAAGAGGGTTGGGTTACGAGCAGTACTTC. Drawing the rest from reference TRBV7-6 and TRBJ2-7, the complete variable domain is GAGVSQSPRYKVTKRGQDVALRCDPISGHVSLYWYRQALGQGPEFLTYFNYEAQQDKSGLPNDRFSAERPEGSISTLTIQRTEQRDSAMYRCASTGGRGLGYEQYFGPGTRLTVT.

This clonotype was detected ten times or more. This chain uses TRBV7-2 with TRBJ1-5; 7 nucleotides agree with TRBD1. J lost 7 bases, V lost 5 bases, and 8 bases had no gene match. The CDR3 is made up of 14 amino acids. Looked up from germline, CDR1 is SGHTA and CDR2 is FQGNSA. The CDR3 region has the DNA TGTGCCAGCAGCCGGACAGGCCTCGGACAGCCCCAGCATTTT. Translated, it gives CASSRTGLGQPQHF.

The table lists this clonotype with a few counts. Here the CDR3 reads CASSLARGEILSRNTEAFF. The CDR3 DNA sequence: TGTGCCAGCAGCTTAGCTAGGGGAGAGATCCTGTCCCGGAACACTGAAGCTTTCTTT. This chain joins TRBV7-8 and TRBJ1-1; TRBD1 is a possible D gene (5 bases). Deletions cut 0 bases from V and 1 base from J, with 21 bases between. CDR3 length: 19 residues. CDR1 and CDR2 from the germline V gene are SGHVS and FQNEAQ.

This rearrangement joins TRBV20-1 to TRBJ2-1, with D unresolved. CDR1 and CDR2 from the germline V gene are DFQATT and SNEGSKA (reference sequence). The CDR3 sequence is 13 residues long. V dropped 0 bases and J dropped 6 bases, with 9 bases sitting between them. The CDR3, as DNA: TGCAGTGCTAGAGATCGGGCAGCCAATGAGCAGTTCTTC. Translating gives CSARDRAANEQFF.

The chain combines TRBV7-9 with TRBJ2-2; TRBD2 is a possible D gene (6 bases). The CDR3 covers 15 residues. The V gene's germline CDR1 is SEHNR and CDR2 FQNEAQ (reference sequence). Trimming pared 1 base from V and 7 bases from J, leaving 13 bases between. The CDR3 nucleotides are TGTGCCAGCAGCTTAGTGGAGGGAACTGGCGGGGAGCTGTTTTTT. This codes for CASSLVEGTGGELFF.

The sample holds a few counts of this clonotype. V usage is TRBV27 and J usage is TRBJ2-7; D remains ambiguous. Germline CDR1 reads MNHEY; CDR2 reads SMNVEV (reference sequence). The CDR3 sequence is 15 residues long. Trimming took off 2 bases at V and 0 bases at J, with 11 bases between the two ends. The CDR3: CASSLGKPGSYEQYF. The CDR3 DNA is TGTGCCAGCAGTTTAGGTAAACCTGGCTCCTACGAGCAGTACTTC.

Turning to this clonotype: The CDR3 does not close with the conserved phenylalanine or tryptophan, likely indicating a read error. The rearrangement joins TRBV7-9 to TRBJ1-2; no reliable D call. V was cut by 1 base and J by 8 bases, with 14 bases left in between. This CDR3 spans 14 amino acids. Germline V gene lookup returns CDR1 SEHNR and CDR2 FQNEAQ (reference sequence). The CDR3 DNA is TGTGCCAGCAGCTTAGTTCTCCAGGTCTGGGGCTACACCATC. Its protein is CASSLVLQVWGYTI.

This clonotype came up a few times. The gene calls are TRBV4-3 and TRBJ2-7, with D possibly TRBD1 on 5 matching bases. The CDR3 contains 14 residues. V lost 0 bases, J lost 4 bases, and 10 bases lay in between. Germline V gene sequence: CDR1 LGHNA, CDR2 YSLEER. The CDR3 reads CASSQDLGDYEQYF. The CDR3 DNA follows: TGCGCCAGCAGCCAAGATTTAGGGGATTACGAGCAGTACTTC.

The chain employs TRBV7-2 and TRBJ2-7; tentative D call: TRBD1 (6 bases). V lost 7 bases and J 3 bases, leaving 19 bases between the germline ends. Germline V gene lookup returns CDR1 SGHTA and CDR2 FQGNSA. The CDR3 is 15 residues long. In nucleotides, the CDR3 is TGTGCCAGCACACCCCGGGACACCCCCGTCTACGAGCAGTACTTC. It is translated as CASTPRDTPVYEQYF.

In its sample, this clonotype was seen a few times. The chain has TRBV4-2 and TRBJ2-1; 9 nucleotides align to TRBD2. The V segment lost 4 bases and the J segment 0 bases; nucleotides outside the gene matches: 13. The CDR3 length is 19 residues. Germline V gene data show CDR1 as LGHNA and CDR2 as YNFKEQ. CDR3: CASSPRTSVSQHSYNEQFF. The CDR3 bases are TGTGCCAGCAGCCCCCGGACTAGCGTATCCCAACACTCCTACAATGAGCAGTTCTTC.

This clonotype was observed a handful of times. CDR3: CASSFLAREQFF. The CDR3, as DNA: TGTGCCAGCAGTTTTCTTGCGCGGGAGCAGTTCTTC. J is TRBJ2-1 and V is TRBV12-3 or TRBV12-4; the D is unclear. The CDR3 loop spans 12 amino acids. Trimming pared 3 bases from V and 10 bases from J, leaving 10 bases between.